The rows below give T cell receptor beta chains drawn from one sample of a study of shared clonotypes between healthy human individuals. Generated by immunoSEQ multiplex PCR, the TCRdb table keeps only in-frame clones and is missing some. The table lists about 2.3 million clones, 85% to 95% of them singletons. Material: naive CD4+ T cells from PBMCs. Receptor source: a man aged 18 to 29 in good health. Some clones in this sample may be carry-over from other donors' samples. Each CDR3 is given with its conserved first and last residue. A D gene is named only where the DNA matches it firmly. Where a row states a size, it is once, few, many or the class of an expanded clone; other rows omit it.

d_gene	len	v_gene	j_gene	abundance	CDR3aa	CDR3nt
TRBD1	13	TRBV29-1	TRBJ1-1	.	CSSRQGLNTEAFF	TGCAGCTCAAGACAGGGGTTGAACACTGAAGCTTTCTTT
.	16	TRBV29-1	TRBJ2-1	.	CSVDTTNQLISNEQFF	TGCAGCGTTGATACTACCAACCAACTTATAAGCAATGAGCAGTTCTTC
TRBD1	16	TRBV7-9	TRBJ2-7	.	CASSLSGDRGLGEQYF	TGTGCCAGCAGCTTATCCGGGGACAGGGGGCTGGGGGAGCAGTACTTC
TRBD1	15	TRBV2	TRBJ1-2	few	CASSERGGRNYGYTF	TGTGCCAGCAGTGAGAGAGGGGGCAGAAACTATGGCTACACCTTC
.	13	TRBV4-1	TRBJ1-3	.	CASSQRSGNTIYF	TGCGCCAGCAGCCAACGCTCTGGAAACACCATATATTTT
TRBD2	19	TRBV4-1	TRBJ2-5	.	CASSQDDWGDSGPQETQYF	TGCGCCAGCAGCCAAGATGATTGGGGCGATAGCGGGCCCCAAGAGACCCAGTACTTC
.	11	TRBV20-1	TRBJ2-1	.	CSAPQWNEQFF	TGCAGTGCCCCCCAGTGGAATGAGCAGTTCTTC
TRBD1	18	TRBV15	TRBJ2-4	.	CATSRMTGRPLAKNIQYF	TGTGCCACCAGCAGAATGACAGGGCGACCCCTGGCCAAAAACATTCAGTACTTC
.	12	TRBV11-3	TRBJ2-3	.	CASSLGPDTQYF	TGTGCCAGCAGCCTCGGCCCCGATACGCAGTATTTT
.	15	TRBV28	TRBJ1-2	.	CASSPPVRRNYGYTF	TGTGCCAGCAGTCCCCCGGTCCGGCGTAACTATGGCTACACCTTC